The 3 T cell receptor beta chains listed next were all sequenced from one sample in a study of T cells in Graves' hyperthyroidism and ophthalmopathy. The TCR beta CDR3 regions underwent amplification using RNA transcripts as the source. During a first-round RT-PCR of the TCR CDR3, the HTBI primer set was used. A single record per CDR3 protein comes from TCRdb applying MiXCR to the multiplex PCR reads. The sample lists fewer than 450,000 distinct CDR3 sequences; around a sixth were seen once. Sample: blood. The receptors originated from a man between 18 and 29 years old with Graves' ophthalmopathy.

This clonotype occurred a few times. V gene TRBV7-8 combines with J gene TRBJ2-7; 11 bases fit TRBD1. The CDR3 extends over 19 amino acids. Germline V gene data show CDR1 as SGHVS and CDR2 as FQNEAQ. After removal of 7 bases from V and 4 bases from J, the junction contained 21 bases not matched to a gene. The CDR3 DNA reads as TGTGCCAGCACGCTCACAAGTAATACCGGGACAGGGGGGTTGTACGAGCAGTACTTC. It encodes CASTLTSNTGTGGLYEQYF.

CDR3 loop: CASSYSVTALPAQPQHF. The CDR3 region has the DNA TGTGCCAGCAGTTACTCGGTGACAGCCCTACCGGCTCAGCCCCAGCATTTT. V gene TRBV6-6 combines with J gene TRBJ1-5; D may be TRBD1 (5 bases). CDR1 and CDR2 from the germline V gene are MNHNY and SVGAGI (reference sequence). The CDR3 has 17 amino acids. Trimming shortened V by 0 bases and J by 6 bases, and 18 bases separated the two germline ends.

The table lists this clonotype with a few counts. J is TRBJ1-5 and V is TRBV3-1; TRBD1 might be the D (5 bases). Germline V gene sequence: CDR1 LGHDT, CDR2 YNNKEL (reference sequence). The CDR3 is 14 amino acids. V dropped 1 base and J dropped 6 bases, with 10 bases sitting between them. The CDR3 sequence: CASSQGAGGQPQHF. CDR3 bases: TGTGCCAGCAGCCAAGGCGCGGGGGGTCAGCCCCAGCATTTT.